These 26 T cell receptor beta chains were all obtained from the same sample, sequenced in a study of a mutant IDH1 vaccine in newly diagnosed glioma. Assay: immunoSEQ multiplex PCR; the TCRdb copy retains only in-frame clones and omits some. The sample lists around 84,000 clones; around four fifths were seen once. No antigens are known for them. Indicated time point: week 47, end of study. The study gave 300 ug of mutant IDH1 20-mer peptide per vaccine dose, with topical imiquimod. The starting material was PBMCs, obtained from a glioma patient whose treatment included an IDH1 peptide vaccine. The receptors come from a man aged 35-49 years with glioma.

For the CDR3, the DNA is TGTGCCATCAGTGACCCGACACGTCAACAGGAGACCCAGTACTTC. This encodes CAISDPTRQQETQYF. V and J are TRBV10-3 and TRBJ2-5; D not certain. V lost 3 bases, J lost 5 bases, and 16 bases lay in between. There are 15 residues in the CDR3. Germline V gene sequence: CDR1 ENHRY, CDR2 SYGVKD.

This clone has more than one count but fewer than ten. The J gene is TRBJ1-2, the V gene TRBV9; no firm D call. Between the trimmed V and J ends, which lost 0 bases and 4 bases, there was a span of 10 bases. CDR1 is SGDLS, CDR2 YYNGEE, per germline. The CDR3 is 14 amino acids. DNA for the CDR3: TGTGCCAGCAGCGTAGTCGCGCAGAGCTATGGCTACACCTTC. This sequence encodes CASSVVAQSYGYTF.

The CDR3 DNA reads TGTGCCAGCAGCCCCTATCGGAGGGGGTCAGGGGAGCAGTACTTC. Its protein product is CASSPYRRGSGEQYF. The chain has TRBV7-2 and TRBJ2-7; D may match TRBD1 or TRBD2 (6 bases each). V was trimmed by 5 bases and J by 7 bases, leaving 21 bases between them. CDR1 is SGHTA, CDR2 FQGNSA, per germline. The CDR3 has 15 amino acids.

The J gene is TRBJ2-7, the V gene TRBV21-1; the table's D call, TRBD1, has no DNA check behind it. TRBV21-1 is given as a pseudogene. The CDR3 covers 15 residues. Here the CDR3 reads CASSKARTNSYEQYF. The CDR3 region has the DNA TGTGCCAGCAGCAAAGCAAGGACAAACTCCTACGAGCAGTACTTC.

The J gene is TRBJ2-1, the V gene TRBV5-1, with D maybe TRBD2 (5 bases). Germline V CDR1 and CDR2: SGHRS, YFSETQ. The CDR3 is made up of 12 amino acids. V shed 1 base and J shed 9 bases, with 8 bases lying between them. The CDR3 bases are TGCGCCAGCAGCTTGAGCGGCGCTGAGCAGTTCTTC. Protein product: CASSLSGAEQFF.

The chain is built from TRBV7-2 and TRBJ2-7; 10 bases fit TRBD1. V lost 1 base to trimming and J lost 6 bases; unmatched junction nucleotides: 6. CDR3 length: 15 amino acids. The germline V gene encodes CDR1 SGHTA and CDR2 FQGNSA. The CDR3 sequence: CASSLEGTGVGEQYF. The CDR3 DNA follows: TGTGCCAGCAGCTTAGAGGGGACAGGGGTCGGCGAGCAGTACTTC.

The chain carries TRBV14 and TRBJ2-6; unclear D gene. The CDR3 consists of 14 residues. Trimming took off 4 bases at V and 1 base at J, with 5 bases between the two ends. The germline gives CDR1 SGHDN, CDR2 FVKESK. As DNA, the CDR3 is TGTGCCAGCAGCCCGGTATCTGGGGCCAACGTCCTGACTTTC. Residues: CASSPVSGANVLTF.

This sequence joins TRBV6-7 and TRBJ2-2; D not resolved. TRBV6-7 belongs to the ORF category, with a function that is uncertain. Between the trimmed V and J ends, which lost 8 bases and 5 bases, there was a span of 18 bases. CDR3 length equals 15 residues. The CDR3 nucleotides read TGTGCCAGCGGCATACAGCGAAATATAACCGGGGAGCTGTTTTTT. Translating it yields CASGIQRNITGELFF.

The CDR3 DNA is TGTGCCAGCAGCGCCTGGGGAGAGGGTGCGGAAAAACTGTTTTTT. Residues: CASSAWGEGAEKLFF. The V gene is TRBV7-9, the J gene TRBJ1-4; D ambiguous. V lost 5 bases, J lost 8 bases, and 18 bases lay in between. The CDR3 sequence is 15 residues long. The V gene's germline CDR1 is SEHNR and CDR2 FQNEAQ (reference sequence).

The chain links TRBV10-1 to TRBJ2-2; 7 bases match TRBD2. This CDR3 comprises 16 residues. Germline V gene data show CDR1 as WNHNN and CDR2 as SYGVQD (reference sequence). V lost 5 bases to trimming and J lost 3 bases; unmatched junction nucleotides: 9. CDR3 region: CASSTNSGPHTGELFF. The CDR3 nucleotides are TGCGCCAGCAGTACCAATAGCGGGCCCCACACCGGGGAGCTGTTTTTT.

This clone was seen once. The chain uses TRBV4-3 and TRBJ1-6; perhaps TRBD1 as D (5 bases). Deletions cut 1 base from V and 7 bases from J, with 14 bases between. Germline CDR1 LGHNA, CDR2 YSLEER. This CDR3 is built from 16 residues. The CDR3 reads CASSQVAGTRNSPLHF. The CDR3 nucleotides read TGCGCCAGCAGCCAAGTGGCGGGGACCCGAAATTCACCCCTCCACTTT.

The chain carries TRBV6-5 and TRBJ2-1; D is uncertain. Germline CDR1 reads MNHEY; CDR2 reads SVGAGI. CDR3 size: 14 residues. V was trimmed by 0 bases and J by 4 bases, leaving 7 bases between them. DNA for the CDR3: TGTGCCAGCAGTTACTCGGGGTTTTACAATGAGCAGTTCTTC. It translates to CASSYSGFYNEQFF.

The CDR3 sequence is CASSLQRGSGNTIYF. DNA for the CDR3: TGTGCCAGCAGCCTCCAGCGGGGCTCTGGAAACACCATATATTTT. The chain employs TRBV7-2 and TRBJ1-3; D is unresolved. The germline V and J ends were trimmed by 5 bases and 0 bases, with 11 bases remaining between them. Germline V gene data show CDR1 as SGHTA and CDR2 as FQGNSA. This CDR3 contains 15 residues. Filled out from reference TRBV7-2 and TRBJ1-3, the complete variable domain reads GAGVSQSPSNKVTEKGKDVELRCDPISGHTALYWYRQSLGQGLEFLIYFQGNSAPDKSGLPSDRFSAERTGGSVSTLTIQRTQQEDSAVYLCASSLQRGSGNTIYFGEGSWLTVV.

This sequence joins TRBV28 and TRBJ2-1; 12 positions match TRBD2. The ends lost 10 bases at V and 8 bases at J; junction bases unmatched: 12. The CDR3 length is 15 residues. Looked up from germline, CDR1 is MDHEN and CDR2 is SYDVKM. The CDR3 is CANRPLAGGGDEQFF. The DNA for the CDR3 is TGTGCCAACCGACCACTAGCGGGAGGTGGAGATGAGCAGTTCTTC.

The table lists this clone with a few counts. The chain employs TRBV5-4 and TRBJ1-1, with 8 positions matching TRBD1. Germline V lookup: CDR1 SGHNT, CDR2 YYREEE (reference sequence). This CDR3 region has 15 residues. The V segment lost 4 bases and the J segment 3 bases; nucleotides outside the gene matches: 8. The chain's CDR3 is CASSTGQALDTEAFF. CDR3 DNA sequence: TGTGCCAGCAGCACGGGACAGGCTTTGGACACTGAAGCTTTCTTT.

The chain links TRBV27 to TRBJ2-7; 7 bases are shared with TRBD1. Germline values: CDR1 MNHEY, CDR2 SMNVEV (reference sequence). Trimming took 6 bases from V and 0 from J; bases not matched to a gene: 8. This CDR3 has 15 amino acids. For the CDR3, the DNA is TGTGCCAGCAGAACGGGGACAGCGAGCTCCTACGAGCAGTACTTC. It codes for CASRTGTASSYEQYF.

This chain uses TRBV6-5 with TRBJ1-1; tentative D call: TRBD1 (6 bases). V dropped 6 bases and J dropped 8 bases, with 16 bases sitting between them. The germline gives CDR1 MNHEY, CDR2 SVGAGI. The CDR3 spans 13 residues. In DNA form, the CDR3 reads TGTGCCAGCAGCTTCGGGGACAAGCTCGAAGCTTTCTTT. Translation gives CASSFGDKLEAFF.

V usage is TRBV5-4 and J usage is TRBJ2-1; D gene unclear. CDR3 length: 16 residues. The germline V gene encodes CDR1 SGHNT and CDR2 YYREEE (reference sequence). Between the trimmed V and J ends, which lost 0 bases and 6 bases, there was a span of 16 bases. CDR3 sequence: CASSLGGVLAFNEQFF. DNA for the CDR3: TGTGCCAGCAGCTTGGGCGGAGTCCTCGCTTTCAATGAGCAGTTCTTC.

This clone was observed a single time. The V gene is TRBV28, the J gene TRBJ1-5; D ambiguous. Per the germline V gene, CDR1 is MDHEN and CDR2 is SYDVKM. V lost 3 bases and J 6 bases, leaving 12 bases between the germline ends. The CDR3 is made up of 14 amino acids. CDR3 in DNA: TGTGCCAGCAGTTTGGGAGGGAAGGCTCAGCCCCAGCATTTT. It translates to CASSLGGKAQPQHF.

The chain uses TRBV30 and TRBJ2-1; TRBD1 aligns across 9 bases. The CDR3 has 15 amino acids. The germline V gene has CDR1 GTSNPN and CDR2 SVGIG (reference sequence). J lost 8 bases, V lost 1 base, and 9 bases had no gene match. CDR3 loop: CAWSAGTGSQYEQFF. The CDR3 DNA reads TGTGCCTGGAGTGCCGGGACAGGGTCTCAGTATGAGCAGTTCTTC.

This chain links TRBV27 with TRBJ1-1; D gene ambiguous. Germline-derived CDR1 and CDR2 are MNHEY and SMNVEV (reference sequence). CDR3 size: 12 residues. Trimming shortened V by 9 bases and J by 4 bases, and 12 bases separated the two germline ends. CDR3 amino acids: CASSRGSTEAFF. The CDR3 DNA sequence: TGTGCCAGTTCCAGAGGGAGCACTGAAGCTTTCTTT.

The chain is built from TRBV7-2 and TRBJ2-1; the D gene could be TRBD1 or TRBD2 (5 bases each). CDR3 length: 14 residues. Germline CDR1 is SGHTA and CDR2 is FQGNSA. Trimming shortened V by 5 bases and J by 12 bases, and 20 bases separated the two germline ends. CDR3 nucleotide sequence: TGTGCCAGCAGCAACAGTCCGGGGCCCCAGGGGCAGTTCTTC. Translated: CASSNSPGPQGQFF.

This clone was found a few times. CDR3 loop: CASSRRERPYNEQFF. DNA of the CDR3: TGTGCCAGCAGCCGTCGCGAGCGGCCCTACAATGAGCAGTTCTTC. The chain combines TRBV14 with TRBJ2-1, with D possibly being TRBD2 (5 bases). Trimming pared 4 bases from V and 2 bases from J, leaving 12 bases between. Germline CDR1 SGHDN, CDR2 FVKESK. The CDR3 runs to 15 residues.

The chain carries TRBV5-4 and TRBJ1-2; D gene ambiguous. The CDR3 loop spans 14 amino acids. V shed 3 bases and J shed 4 bases, with 13 bases lying between them. Per germline, CDR1 SGHNT and CDR2 YYREEE (reference sequence). CDR3 DNA sequence: TGTGCCAGCAGCTCGTCGTCAGGCGGCTATGGCTACACCTTC. It encodes CASSSSSGGYGYTF.

This clone was seen a single time. The chain is built from TRBV14 and TRBJ2-1, with 8 bases lining up with TRBD1. Trimming at V came to 0 bases and at J to 2 bases, leaving 9 bases not matched to a gene. CDR3 length equals 18 residues. The germline V gene has CDR1 SGHDN and CDR2 FVKESK. The CDR3 reads CASSQDRKTGEAYNEQFF. CDR3 nucleotide sequence: TGTGCCAGCAGCCAAGACCGGAAGACAGGGGAGGCCTACAATGAGCAGTTCTTC.

The V call is TRBV7-9, the J call TRBJ2-3, with TRBD2 matching over 8 bases. From germline, CDR1 is SEHNR and CDR2 FQNEAQ (reference sequence). CDR3 length: 14 amino acids. Trimming cost V 1 base and J 5 bases; bases outside gene matches: 2. CDR3 protein: CASSLESGGDTQYF. The CDR3 region has the DNA TGTGCCAGCAGCTTAGAAAGCGGGGGAGATACGCAGTATTTT.